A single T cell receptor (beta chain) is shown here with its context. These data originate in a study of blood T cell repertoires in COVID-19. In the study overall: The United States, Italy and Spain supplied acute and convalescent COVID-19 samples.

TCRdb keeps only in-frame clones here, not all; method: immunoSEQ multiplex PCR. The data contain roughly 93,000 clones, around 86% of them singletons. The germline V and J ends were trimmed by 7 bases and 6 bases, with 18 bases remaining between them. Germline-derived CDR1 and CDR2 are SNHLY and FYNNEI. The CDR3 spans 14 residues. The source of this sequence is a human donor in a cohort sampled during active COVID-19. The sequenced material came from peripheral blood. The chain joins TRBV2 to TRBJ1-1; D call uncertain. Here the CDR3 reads CASTRQGGYAEAFF. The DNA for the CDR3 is TGTGCCAGCACCCGTCAAGGAGGATATGCTGAAGCTTTCTTT.